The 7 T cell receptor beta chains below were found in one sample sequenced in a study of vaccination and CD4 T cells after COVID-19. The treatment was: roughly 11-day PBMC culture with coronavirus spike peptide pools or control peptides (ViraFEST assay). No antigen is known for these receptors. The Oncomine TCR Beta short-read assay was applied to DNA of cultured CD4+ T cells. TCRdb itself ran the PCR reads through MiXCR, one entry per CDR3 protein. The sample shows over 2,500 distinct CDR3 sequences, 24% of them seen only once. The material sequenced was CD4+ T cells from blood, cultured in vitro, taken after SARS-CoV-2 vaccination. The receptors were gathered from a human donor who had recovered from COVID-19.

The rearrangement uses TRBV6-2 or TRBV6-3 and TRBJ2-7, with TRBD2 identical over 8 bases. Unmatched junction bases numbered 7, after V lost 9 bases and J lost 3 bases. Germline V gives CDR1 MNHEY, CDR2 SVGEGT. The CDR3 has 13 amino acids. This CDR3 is CASRRGGGYEQYF. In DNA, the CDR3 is TGTGCCAGTAGACGGGGGGGCGGCTACGAGCAGTACTTC.

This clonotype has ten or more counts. The CDR3 DNA reads TGTGCCAGCAGCTTAACCGGACTAGCGGGACAAGAGACCCAGTACTTC. Translating gives CASSLTGLAGQETQYF. V usage is TRBV11-2 and J usage is TRBJ2-5; 12 nucleotides agree with TRBD2. Germline V CDR1 and CDR2: SGHAT, FQNNGV. Losses at the gene ends were 2 bases for V and 2 bases for J; bases not matched to a gene: 3. The CDR3 length is 16 residues.

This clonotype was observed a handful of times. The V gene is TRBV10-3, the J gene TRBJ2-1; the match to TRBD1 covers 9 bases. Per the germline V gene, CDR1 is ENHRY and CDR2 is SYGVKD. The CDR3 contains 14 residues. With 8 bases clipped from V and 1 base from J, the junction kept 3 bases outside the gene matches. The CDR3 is CAIRGTGSYNEQFF. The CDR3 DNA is TGTGCCATCCGCGGGACAGGGTCCTACAATGAGCAGTTCTTC.

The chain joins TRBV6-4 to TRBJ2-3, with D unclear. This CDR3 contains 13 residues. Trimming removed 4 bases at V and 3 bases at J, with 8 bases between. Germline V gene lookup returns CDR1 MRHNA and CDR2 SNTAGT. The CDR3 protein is CASSVTPTDTQYF. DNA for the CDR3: TGTGCCAGCAGTGTGACCCCTACAGATACGCAGTATTTT.

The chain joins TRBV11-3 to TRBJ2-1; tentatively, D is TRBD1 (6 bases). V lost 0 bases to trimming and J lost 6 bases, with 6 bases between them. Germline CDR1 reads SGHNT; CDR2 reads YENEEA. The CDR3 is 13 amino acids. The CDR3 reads CASSLEGGNEQFF. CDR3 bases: TGTGCCAGCAGCTTAGAAGGGGGCAATGAGCAGTTCTTC.

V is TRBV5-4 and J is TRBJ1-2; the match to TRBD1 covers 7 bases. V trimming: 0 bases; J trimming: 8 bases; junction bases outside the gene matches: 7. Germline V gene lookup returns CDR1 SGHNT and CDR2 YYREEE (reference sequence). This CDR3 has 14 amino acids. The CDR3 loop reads CASSLDQGGRGYTF. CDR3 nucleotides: TGTGCCAGCAGCTTGGACCAGGGGGGCCGGGGCTACACCTTC.

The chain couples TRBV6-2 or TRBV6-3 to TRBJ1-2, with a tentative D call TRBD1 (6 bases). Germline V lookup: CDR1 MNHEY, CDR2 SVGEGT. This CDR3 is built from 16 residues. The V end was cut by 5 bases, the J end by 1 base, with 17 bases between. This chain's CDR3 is CASSPPSGQYNYGYTF. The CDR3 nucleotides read TGTGCCAGCAGTCCGCCTAGTGGACAGTATAACTATGGCTACACCTTC.